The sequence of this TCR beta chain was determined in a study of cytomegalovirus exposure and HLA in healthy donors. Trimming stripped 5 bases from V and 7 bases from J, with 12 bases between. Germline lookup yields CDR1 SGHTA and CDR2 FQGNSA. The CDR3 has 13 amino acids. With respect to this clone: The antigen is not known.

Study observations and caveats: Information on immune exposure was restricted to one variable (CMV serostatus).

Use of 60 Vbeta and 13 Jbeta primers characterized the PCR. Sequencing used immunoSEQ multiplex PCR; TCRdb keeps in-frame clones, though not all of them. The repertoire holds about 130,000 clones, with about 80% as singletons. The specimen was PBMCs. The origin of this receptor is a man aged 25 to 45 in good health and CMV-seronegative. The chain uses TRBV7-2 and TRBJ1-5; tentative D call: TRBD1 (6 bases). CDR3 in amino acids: CASSPPRGQPQHF. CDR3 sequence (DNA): TGTGCCAGCAGCCCCCCCAGGGGCCAGCCCCAGCATTTT.